This is a list of T cell receptor beta chains from one sample in a study of identical twins. Via MiXCR, TCRdb re-called the 5' RACE reads, giving one row per CDR3 protein. The sample consists of over 250,000 distinct CDR3 sequences, roughly 9.7% of them appearing once. The sample also formed part of further work on yellow fever vaccine responses in identical twins.

Sequenced: CD8+ T cells sorted from blood. The source is a woman between 18 and 29 years old in good health. CDR3s include the opening cysteine and the closing phenylalanine or tryptophan. A D gene is named only where the DNA matches it firmly. Only some rows state a clone size, as once, few, many or a class for expanded clones.

TRBV9,NA,TRBJ2-1,many,CASSVEGVNEQFF,TGTGCCAGCAGCGTAGAGGGAGTCAATGAGCAGTTCTTC
TRBV28,NA,TRBJ2-1,many,CASSLSVPRHYNEQFF,TGTGCCAGCAGTTTGTCCGTCCCTAGGCACTACAATGAGCAGTTCTTC
TRBV19,TRBD2,TRBJ2-5,many,CASRDYEETQYF,TGTGCCAGCCGGGACTATGAAGAGACCCAGTACTTC
TRBV7-8,TRBD2,TRBJ2-3,few,CASSISGLSTDTQYF,TGTGCCAGCAGCATTAGCGGGCTAAGCACAGATACGCAGTATTTT
TRBV3-1,NA,TRBJ2-3,many,CASSPALESTDTQYF,TGTGCCAGCAGCCCCGCCTTAGAGAGCACAGATACGCAGTATTTT
TRBV7-9,NA,TRBJ2-7,many,CASSFEDGLDEQYF,TGTGCCAGCAGCTTCGAGGACGGCCTAGACGAGCAGTACTTC
TRBV7-2,TRBD2,TRBJ2-7,NA,CASSLLAGGWEQYF,TGTGCCAGCAGCCTCTTAGCGGGAGGTTGGGAGCAGTACTTC
TRBV12-3/TRBV12-4,NA,TRBJ2-2,NA,CASSLVGGAVAGELFF,TGTGCCAGCAGTTTAGTGGGGGGGGCCGTGGCCGGGGAGCTGTTTTTT
TRBV19,TRBD1,TRBJ2-7,NA,CASSIAQGSPYEQYF,TGTGCCAGTAGTATAGCACAGGGGTCTCCCTACGAGCAGTACTTC
TRBV6-4,TRBD1,TRBJ1-1,NA,CASSESPGTGNTEAFF,TGTGCCAGCAGTGAATCACCCGGGACAGGGAACACTGAAGCTTTCTTT
TRBV4-3,TRBD1,TRBJ2-7,many,CASSQDNILQGVSYEQYF,TGCGCCAGCAGCCAAGACAACATTCTTCAGGGGGTAAGCTACGAGCAGTACTTC
TRBV4-3,NA,TRBJ2-2,many,CASSQVGGPGELFF,TGCGCCAGCAGCCAAGTCGGGGGGCCTGGGGAGCTGTTTTTT
TRBV2,NA,TRBJ2-7,few,CASKGNEQYF,TGTGCCAGCAAGGGGAACGAGCAGTACTTC
TRBV9,TRBD2,TRBJ2-1,few,CASSAGSGYNEQFF,TGTGCCAGCAGCGCCGGTAGCGGGTACAATGAGCAGTTCTTC
TRBV12-3/TRBV12-4,NA,TRBJ2-1,few,CASSLETGPKRNNEQFF,TGTGCCAGCAGTCTAGAGACCGGGCCCAAGAGAAACAATGAGCAGTTCTTC
TRBV24-1,TRBD2,TRBJ2-1,many,CATSDTRLAGETNEQFF,TGTGCCACCAGTGATACAAGACTAGCGGGGGAGACCAATGAGCAGTTCTTC
TRBV12-3/TRBV12-4,TRBD2,TRBJ2-1,NA,CASSPGLSGPYNEQFF,TGTGCCAGCAGTCCTGGACTTAGCGGGCCCTACAATGAGCAGTTCTTC
TRBV5-5,TRBD2,TRBJ2-7,few,CASSLDAGDPYEQYF,TGTGCCAGCAGCTTGGACGCGGGAGATCCCTACGAGCAGTACTTC
TRBV6-1,NA,TRBJ2-6,few,CASSQVPQGTNVLTF,TGTGCCAGCAGCCAGGTCCCTCAGGGGACCAACGTCCTGACTTTC
TRBV6-2/TRBV6-3,NA,TRBJ1-4,NA,CASSGQHQDEKLFF,TGTGCCAGTTCAGGACAGCACCAAGATGAAAAACTGTTTTTT
TRBV20-1,NA,TRBJ1-1,few,CSAREMSGVRNTEAFF,TGCAGTGCTAGAGAAATGAGTGGAGTTCGGAACACTGAAGCTTTCTTT
TRBV3-1,NA,TRBJ2-7,few,CASSQGLGRNYEQYF,TGTGCCAGCAGCCAAGGGTTAGGACGCAACTACGAGCAGTACTTC
TRBV5-4,NA,TRBJ2-1,NA,CASSLDWLEQFF,TGTGCCAGCAGCTTGGATTGGCTTGAGCAGTTCTTC
TRBV27,TRBD2,TRBJ2-1,many,CASSVAGVDEQFF,TGTGCCAGCAGCGTTGCGGGAGTTGATGAGCAGTTCTTC